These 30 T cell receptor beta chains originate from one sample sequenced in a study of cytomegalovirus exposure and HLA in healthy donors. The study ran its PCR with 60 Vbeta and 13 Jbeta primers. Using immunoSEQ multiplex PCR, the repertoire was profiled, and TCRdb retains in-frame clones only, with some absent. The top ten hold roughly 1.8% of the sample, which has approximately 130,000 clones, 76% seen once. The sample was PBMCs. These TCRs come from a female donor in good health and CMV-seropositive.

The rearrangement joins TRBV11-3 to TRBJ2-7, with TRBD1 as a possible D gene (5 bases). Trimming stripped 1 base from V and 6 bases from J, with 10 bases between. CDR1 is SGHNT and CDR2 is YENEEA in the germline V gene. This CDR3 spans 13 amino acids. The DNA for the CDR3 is TGTGCCAGCAGCTTAGTTTGGGGCTCCGAGCAGTACTTC. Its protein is CASSLVWGSEQYF. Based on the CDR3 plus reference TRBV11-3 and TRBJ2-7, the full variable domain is EAGVVQSPRYKIIEKKQPVAFWCNPISGHNTLYWYLQNLGQGPELLIRYENEEAVDDSQLPKDRFSAERLKGVDSTLKIQPAELGDSAVYLCASSLVWGSEQYFGPGTRLTVT.

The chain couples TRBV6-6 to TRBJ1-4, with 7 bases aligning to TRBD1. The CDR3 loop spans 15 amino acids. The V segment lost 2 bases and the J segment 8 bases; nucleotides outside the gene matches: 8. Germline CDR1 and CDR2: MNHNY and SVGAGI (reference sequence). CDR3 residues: CASSYNYRGAEKLFF. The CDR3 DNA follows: TGTGCCAGCAGTTACAACTACAGGGGTGCCGAAAAACTGTTTTTT.

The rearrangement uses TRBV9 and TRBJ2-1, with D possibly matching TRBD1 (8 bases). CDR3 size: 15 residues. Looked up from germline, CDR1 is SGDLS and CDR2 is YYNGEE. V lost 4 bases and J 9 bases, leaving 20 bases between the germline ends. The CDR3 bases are TGTGCCAGCAGCCCAACAGGGGGGGTTTATAGTGAGCAGTTCTTC. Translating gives CASSPTGGVYSEQFF.

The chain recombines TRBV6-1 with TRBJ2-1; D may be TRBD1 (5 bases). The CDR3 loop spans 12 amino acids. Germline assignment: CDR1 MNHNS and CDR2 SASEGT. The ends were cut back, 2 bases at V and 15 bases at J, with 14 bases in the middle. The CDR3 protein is CASSEWAQGWFF. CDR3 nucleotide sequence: TGTGCCAGCAGTGAATGGGCCCAGGGTTGGTTCTTC.

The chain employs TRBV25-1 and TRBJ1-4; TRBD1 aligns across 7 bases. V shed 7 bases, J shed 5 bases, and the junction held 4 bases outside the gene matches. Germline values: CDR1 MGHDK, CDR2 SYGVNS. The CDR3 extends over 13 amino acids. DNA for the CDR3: TGTGCCAGCACGGAGGGGGCAAATGAAAAACTGTTTTTT. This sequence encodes CASTEGANEKLFF.

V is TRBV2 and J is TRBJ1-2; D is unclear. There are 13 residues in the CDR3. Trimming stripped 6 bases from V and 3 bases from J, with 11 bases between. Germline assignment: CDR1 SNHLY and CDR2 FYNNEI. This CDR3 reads CASRVTRDYGYTF. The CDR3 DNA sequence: TGTGCCAGCAGGGTGACAAGAGACTATGGCTACACCTTC.

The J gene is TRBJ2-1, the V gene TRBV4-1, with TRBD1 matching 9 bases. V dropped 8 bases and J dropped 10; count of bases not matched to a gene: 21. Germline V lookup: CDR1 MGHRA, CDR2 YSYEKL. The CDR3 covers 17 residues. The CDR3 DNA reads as TGCGCCAGCCGGGGTAGCGGCTCCGGGACAGGGTTACAGGAGCAGTTCTTC. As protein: CASRGSGSGTGLQEQFF.

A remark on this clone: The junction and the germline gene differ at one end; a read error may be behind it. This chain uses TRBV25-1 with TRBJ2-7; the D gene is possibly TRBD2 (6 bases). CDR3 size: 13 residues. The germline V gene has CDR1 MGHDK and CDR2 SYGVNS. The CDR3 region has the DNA TGTGCCAGCAGTCCTGCGGGGTTCAGGGCGGCCAACTTC. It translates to CASSPAGFRAANF.

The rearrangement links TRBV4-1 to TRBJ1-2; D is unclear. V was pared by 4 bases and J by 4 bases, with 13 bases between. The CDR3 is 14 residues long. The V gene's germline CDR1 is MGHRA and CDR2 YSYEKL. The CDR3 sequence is CASSRSGSPYGYTF. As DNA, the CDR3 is TGCGCCAGCAGCCGGTCGGGGAGCCCCTATGGCTACACCTTC.

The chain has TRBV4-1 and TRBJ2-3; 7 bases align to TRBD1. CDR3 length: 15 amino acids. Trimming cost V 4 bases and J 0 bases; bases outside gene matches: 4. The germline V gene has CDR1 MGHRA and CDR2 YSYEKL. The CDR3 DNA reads TGCGCCAGCAGCCCTCAGGACAGGAGCACAGATACGCAGTATTTT. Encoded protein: CASSPQDRSTDTQYF.

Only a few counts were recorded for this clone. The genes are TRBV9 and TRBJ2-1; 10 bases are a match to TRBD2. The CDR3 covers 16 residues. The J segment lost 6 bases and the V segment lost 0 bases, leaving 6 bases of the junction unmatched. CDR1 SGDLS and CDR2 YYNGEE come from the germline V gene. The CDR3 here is CASSVGVSGGLNEQFF. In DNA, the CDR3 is TGTGCCAGCAGCGTAGGGGTTAGCGGGGGGCTCAATGAGCAGTTCTTC.

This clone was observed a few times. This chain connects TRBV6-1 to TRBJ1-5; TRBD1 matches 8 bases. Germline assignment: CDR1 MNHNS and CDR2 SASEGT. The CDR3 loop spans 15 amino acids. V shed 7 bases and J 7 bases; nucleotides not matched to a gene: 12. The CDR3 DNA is TGTGCCAGCACCTCCCGGCAGGGGGCGCGGCAGCCCCAGCATTTT. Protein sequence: CASTSRQGARQPQHF.

The CDR3 here is CASSYGTSVNEQFF. The CDR3 DNA is TGTGCCAGCAGTTACGGGACTAGCGTCAATGAGCAGTTCTTC. V is TRBV6-5 and J is TRBJ2-1; 10 bases align to TRBD2. CDR3 length: 14 amino acids. Per the germline V gene, CDR1 is MNHEY and CDR2 is SVGAGI. Trimming removed 2 bases from V and 6 bases from J; junction bases left unmatched: 1.

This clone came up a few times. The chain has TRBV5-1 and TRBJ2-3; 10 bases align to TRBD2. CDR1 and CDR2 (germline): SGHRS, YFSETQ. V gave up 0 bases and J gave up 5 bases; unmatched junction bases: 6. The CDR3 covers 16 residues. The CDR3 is CASSLDLAGVGDTQYF. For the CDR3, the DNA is TGCGCCAGCAGCTTGGACCTAGCGGGGGTGGGAGATACGCAGTATTTT.

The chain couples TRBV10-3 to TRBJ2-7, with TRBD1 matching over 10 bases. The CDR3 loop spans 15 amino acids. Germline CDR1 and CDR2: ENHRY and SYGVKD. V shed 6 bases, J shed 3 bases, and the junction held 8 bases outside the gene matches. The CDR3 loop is CAISHTGTGVYEQYF. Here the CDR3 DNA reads TGTGCCATCAGCCATACCGGGACAGGGGTCTACGAGCAGTACTTC.

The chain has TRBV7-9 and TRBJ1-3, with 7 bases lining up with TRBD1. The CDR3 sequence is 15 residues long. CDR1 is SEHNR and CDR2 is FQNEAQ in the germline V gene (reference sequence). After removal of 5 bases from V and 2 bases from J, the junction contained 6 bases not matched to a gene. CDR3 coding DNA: TGTGCCAGCAGCCGACAGGGAGTACCTGGAAACACCATATATTTT. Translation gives CASSRQGVPGNTIYF.

The CDR3 here is CASSPGTGPIGGEQYF. For the CDR3, the DNA is TGTGCCAGCAGTCCCGGGACAGGTCCTATCGGGGGGGAGCAGTACTTC. The chain employs TRBV27 and TRBJ2-7, with D possibly matching TRBD1 (8 bases). Germline loops: CDR1 MNHEY, CDR2 SMNVEV (reference sequence). The V gene lost 5 bases and the J gene lost 7 bases, with 24 bases spanning the gap. The CDR3 is 16 residues long.

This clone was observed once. CDR3 nucleotides: TGTGCCAGCAGGCCAGGGGATACCGGGGAGCTGTTTTTT. Amino acid sequence: CASRPGDTGELFF. The rearrangement uses TRBV6-1 and TRBJ2-2, with D maybe TRBD1 (6 bases). Trimming removed 6 bases at V and 5 bases at J, with 10 bases between. The CDR3 has 13 residues. Germline values: CDR1 MNHNS, CDR2 SASEGT.

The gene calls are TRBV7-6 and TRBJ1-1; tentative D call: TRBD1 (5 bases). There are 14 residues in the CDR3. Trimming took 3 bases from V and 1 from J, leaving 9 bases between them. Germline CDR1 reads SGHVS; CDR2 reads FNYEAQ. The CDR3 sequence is CASSFSGGNTEAFF. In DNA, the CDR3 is TGTGCCAGCAGCTTTTCGGGGGGGAACACTGAAGCTTTCTTT. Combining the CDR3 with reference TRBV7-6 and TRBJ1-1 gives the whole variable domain GAGVSQSPRYKVTKRGQDVALRCDPISGHVSLYWYRQALGQGPEFLTYFNYEAQQDKSGLPNDRFSAERPEGSISTLTIQRTEQRDSAMYRCASSFSGGNTEAFFGQGTRLTVV.

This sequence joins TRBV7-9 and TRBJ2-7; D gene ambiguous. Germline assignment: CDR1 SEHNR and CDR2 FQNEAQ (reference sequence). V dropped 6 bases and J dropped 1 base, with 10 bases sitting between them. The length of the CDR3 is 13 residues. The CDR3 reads CASSHNRSYEQYF. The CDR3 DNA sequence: TGTGCCAGCAGTCATAACAGATCCTACGAGCAGTACTTC.

This CDR3 reads CATSRELGLAVNEQFF. The CDR3 DNA sequence: TGTGCCACCAGCAGAGAGTTGGGACTAGCGGTCAATGAGCAGTTCTTC. The chain uses TRBV15 and TRBJ2-1; 11 positions agree with TRBD2. The length of the CDR3 is 16 residues. J lost 6 bases, V lost 0 bases, and 4 bases had no gene match. CDR1 and CDR2 from the germline V gene are LNHNV and YYDKDF (reference sequence). Supplemented by reference TRBV15 and TRBJ2-1, the full variable domain reads DAMVIQNPRYQVTQFGKPVTLSCSQTLNHNVMYWYQQKSSQAPKLLFHYYDKDFNNEADTPDNFQSRRPNTSFCFLDIRSPGLGDTAMYLCATSRELGLAVNEQFFGPGTRLTVL.

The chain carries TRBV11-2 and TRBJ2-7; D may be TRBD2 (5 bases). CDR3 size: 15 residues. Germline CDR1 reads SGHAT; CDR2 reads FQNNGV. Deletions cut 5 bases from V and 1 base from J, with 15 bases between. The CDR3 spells CASSPTAPGSYEQYF. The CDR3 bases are TGTGCCAGCAGCCCAACAGCGCCGGGGTCCTACGAGCAGTACTTC.

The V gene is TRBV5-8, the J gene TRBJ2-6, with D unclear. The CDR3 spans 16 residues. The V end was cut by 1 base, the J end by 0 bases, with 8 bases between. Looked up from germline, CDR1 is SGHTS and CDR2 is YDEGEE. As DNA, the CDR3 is TGTGCCAGCAGCTTGTATGGCCGCTCTGGGGCCAACGTCCTGACTTTC. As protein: CASSLYGRSGANVLTF.

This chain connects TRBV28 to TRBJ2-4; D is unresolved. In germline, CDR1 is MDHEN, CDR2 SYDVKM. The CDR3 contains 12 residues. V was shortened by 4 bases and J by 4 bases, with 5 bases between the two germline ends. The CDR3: CASSSVKNIQYF. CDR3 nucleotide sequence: TGTGCCAGCAGTTCGGTTAAAAACATTCAGTACTTC.

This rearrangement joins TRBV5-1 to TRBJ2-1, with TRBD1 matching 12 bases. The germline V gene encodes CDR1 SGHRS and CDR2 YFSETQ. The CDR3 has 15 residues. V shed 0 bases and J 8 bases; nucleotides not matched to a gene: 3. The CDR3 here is CASSLEGQGADEQFF. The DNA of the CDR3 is TGCGCCAGCAGCTTGGAGGGACAGGGGGCTGATGAGCAGTTCTTC.

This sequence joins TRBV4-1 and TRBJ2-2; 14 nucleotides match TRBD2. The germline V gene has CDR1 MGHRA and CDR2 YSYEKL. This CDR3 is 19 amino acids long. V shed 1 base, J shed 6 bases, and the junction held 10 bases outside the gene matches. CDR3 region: CASSQVGRLAGGVAGELFF. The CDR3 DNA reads TGCGCCAGCAGCCAAGTAGGGCGACTAGCGGGAGGGGTGGCCGGGGAGCTGTTTTTT.

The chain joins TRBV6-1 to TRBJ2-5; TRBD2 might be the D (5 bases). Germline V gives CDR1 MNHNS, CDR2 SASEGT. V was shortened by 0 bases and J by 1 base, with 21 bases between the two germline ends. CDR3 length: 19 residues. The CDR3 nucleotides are TGTGCCAGCAGTGAAGCAAGTGGAGGCACCCCCGGAGTCCAAGAGACCCAGTACTTC. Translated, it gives CASSEASGGTPGVQETQYF.

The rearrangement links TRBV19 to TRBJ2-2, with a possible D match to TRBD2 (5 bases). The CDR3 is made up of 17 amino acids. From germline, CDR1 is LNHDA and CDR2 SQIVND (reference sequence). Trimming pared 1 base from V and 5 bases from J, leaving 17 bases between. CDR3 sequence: CASSIVGGAAKTGELFF. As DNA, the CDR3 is TGTGCCAGTAGTATAGTCGGAGGAGCGGCAAAGACCGGGGAGCTGTTTTTT.

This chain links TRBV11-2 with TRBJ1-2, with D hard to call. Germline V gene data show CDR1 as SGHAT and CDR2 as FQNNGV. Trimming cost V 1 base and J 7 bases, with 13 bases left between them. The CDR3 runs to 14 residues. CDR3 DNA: TGTGCCAGCAGCTTAGTAGCCGAGCTAGGTGGCTACACCTTC. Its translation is CASSLVAELGGYTF.

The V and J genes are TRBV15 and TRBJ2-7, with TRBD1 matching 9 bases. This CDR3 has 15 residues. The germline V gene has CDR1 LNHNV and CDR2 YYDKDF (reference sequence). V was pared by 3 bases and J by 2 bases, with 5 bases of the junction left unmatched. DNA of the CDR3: TGTGCCACCAGCAGGGGACAGGGTAAGACCTACGAGCAGTACTTC. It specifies CATSRGQGKTYEQYF. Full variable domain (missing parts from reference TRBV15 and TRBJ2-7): DAMVIQNPRYQVTQFGKPVTLSCSQTLNHNVMYWYQQKSSQAPKLLFHYYDKDFNNEADTPDNFQSRRPNTSFCFLDIRSPGLGDTAMYLCATSRGQGKTYEQYFGPGTRLTVT.